This entry features one TCR beta chain sequence. Its antigen is not identified. Sequencing used immunoSEQ multiplex PCR; TCRdb keeps in-frame clones, though not all of them. The sample holds approximately 200,000 clones, over 60% seen once. These data originate in a study of cytotoxic CD8 clonotypes in ibrutinib-treated CLL. As for the study in general: An average of approximately 260,000 productive templates and 80,000 to 95,000 productive rearrangements was obtained per sample. Findings of the study overall: In comparison with age-matched healthy donors, baseline clonality was higher and tracked circulating CD8+ T-cell counts. Clonality rose at ibrutinib response, held steady in sustained remission, and fell toward baseline at progression.

The CDR3 is 14 amino acids. V dropped 1 base and J dropped 5 bases, with 13 bases sitting between them. Per the germline V gene, CDR1 is SGHKS and CDR2 is YYEKEE (reference sequence). V is TRBV5-5 and J is TRBJ2-7, with D tentatively TRBD1 or TRBD2 (5 bases each). This specimen consisted of PBMCs, obtained after 24 months of ibrutinib treatment. The sequence was collected from a human donor with chronic lymphocytic leukemia. CDR3 DNA: TGTGCCAGCAGCTTGACAGGCGGGCTGGACGAGCAGTACTTC. It specifies CASSLTGGLDEQYF. Full variable domain (remainder filled in from reference TRBV5-5 and TRBJ2-7): DAGVTQSPTHLIKTRGQQVTLRCSPISGHKSVSWYQQVLGQGPQFIFQYYEKEERGRGNFPDRFSARQFPNYSSELNVNALLLGDSALYLCASSLTGGLDEQYFGPGTRLTVT.